This T cell receptor beta chain originates from a study of neoadjuvant nivolumab and ipilimumab in lung cancer. The CDR3 covers 17 residues. V trimming: 5 bases; J trimming: 2 bases; junction bases outside the gene matches: 8. CDR1 and CDR2 from the germline V gene are SGHVS and FNYEAQ. Study observations and caveats: From pretherapy to surgery, tumor richness and clonality rose with dual therapy. Higher pretherapy blood TCR richness went with higher resected-tumor richness. TCR sequencing covered a small number of samples. TCR richness and clonality were higher in tumors than adjacent uninvolved lung.

In the case of this clone: Its specificity is not known.

Profiled with immunoSEQ multiplex PCR; TCRdb holds only in-frame clones, not every one. The table includes under 15,000 clones, around 95% detected once. The source of this sequence is an adult with non-small cell lung cancer. V usage is TRBV7-6 and J usage is TRBJ1-5; 11 positions match TRBD1. The sample here was peripheral blood, taken after neoadjuvant nivolumab, alone or with ipilimumab, at or shortly before surgery. The CDR3 protein is CASSLGQGAQGNQPQHF. CDR3 bases: TGTGCCAGCAGCCTTGGACAGGGGGCGCAGGGCAATCAGCCCCAGCATTTT.